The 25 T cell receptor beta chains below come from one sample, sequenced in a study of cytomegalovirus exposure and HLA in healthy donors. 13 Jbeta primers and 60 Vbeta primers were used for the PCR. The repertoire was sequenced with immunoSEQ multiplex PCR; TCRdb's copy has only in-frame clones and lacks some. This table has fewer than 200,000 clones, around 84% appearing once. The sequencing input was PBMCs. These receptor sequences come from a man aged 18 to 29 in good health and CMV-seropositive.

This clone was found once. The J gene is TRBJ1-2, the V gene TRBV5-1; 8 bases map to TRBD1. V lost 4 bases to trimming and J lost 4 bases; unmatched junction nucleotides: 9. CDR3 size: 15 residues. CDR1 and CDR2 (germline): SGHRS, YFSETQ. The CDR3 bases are TGCGCCAGCAGCGACGGGACAGGAGGAATCTATGGCTACACCTTC. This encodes CASSDGTGGIYGYTF.

CDR3 nucleotide sequence: TGTGCCAGCAGTGAAGGTCTGGCTAATCAGCCCCAGCATTTT. This encodes CASSEGLANQPQHF. The chain is built from TRBV2 and TRBJ1-5; no clear D gene. This CDR3 has 14 amino acids. The germline gives CDR1 SNHLY, CDR2 FYNNEI. V was shortened by 1 base and J by 4 bases, with 8 bases between the two germline ends.

The CDR3 sequence is CSVGQNPYEQYF. CDR3 bases: TGCAGCGTTGGACAGAACCCCTACGAGCAGTACTTC. The rearrangement joins TRBV29-1 to TRBJ2-7; the D gene is possibly TRBD1 (5 bases). Germline V lookup: CDR1 SQVTM, CDR2 ANQGSEA. This CDR3 has 12 residues. Trimming pared 4 bases from V and 2 bases from J, leaving 9 bases between.

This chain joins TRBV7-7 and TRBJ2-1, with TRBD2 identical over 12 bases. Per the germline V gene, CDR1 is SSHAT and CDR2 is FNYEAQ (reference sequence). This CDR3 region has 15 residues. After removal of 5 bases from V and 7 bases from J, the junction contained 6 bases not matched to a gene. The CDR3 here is CASSILAGGGNEQFF. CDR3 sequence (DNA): TGTGCCAGCAGCATACTAGCGGGGGGTGGTAATGAGCAGTTCTTC.

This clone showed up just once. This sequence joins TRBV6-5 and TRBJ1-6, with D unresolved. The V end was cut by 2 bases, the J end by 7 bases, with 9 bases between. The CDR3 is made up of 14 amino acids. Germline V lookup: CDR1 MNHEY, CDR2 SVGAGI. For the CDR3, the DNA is TGTGCCAGCAGTTACAATGCGGGAAATTCACCCCTCCACTTT. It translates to CASSYNAGNSPLHF.

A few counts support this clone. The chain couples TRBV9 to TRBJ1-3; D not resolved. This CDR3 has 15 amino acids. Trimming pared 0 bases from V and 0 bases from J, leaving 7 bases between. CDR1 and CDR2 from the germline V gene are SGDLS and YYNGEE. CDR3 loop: CASSVEGASGNTIYF. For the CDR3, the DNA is TGTGCCAGCAGCGTAGAGGGAGCCTCTGGAAACACCATATATTTT.

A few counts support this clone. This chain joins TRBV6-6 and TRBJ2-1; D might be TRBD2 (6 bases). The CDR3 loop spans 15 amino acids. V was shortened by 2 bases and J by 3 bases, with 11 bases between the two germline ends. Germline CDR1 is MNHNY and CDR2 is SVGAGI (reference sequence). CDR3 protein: CASSYGGEIYNEQFF. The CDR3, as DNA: TGTGCCAGCAGTTACGGCGGGGAAATCTACAATGAGCAGTTCTTC.

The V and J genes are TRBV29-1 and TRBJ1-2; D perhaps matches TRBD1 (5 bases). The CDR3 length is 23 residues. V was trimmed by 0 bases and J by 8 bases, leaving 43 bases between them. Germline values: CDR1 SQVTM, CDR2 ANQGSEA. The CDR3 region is CSVEDRDFSVEGTAFRGAIGYTF. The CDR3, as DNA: TGCAGCGTTGAAGATAGGGACTTTTCTGTTGAGGGGACGGCGTTTCGAGGGGCTATCGGCTACACCTTC.

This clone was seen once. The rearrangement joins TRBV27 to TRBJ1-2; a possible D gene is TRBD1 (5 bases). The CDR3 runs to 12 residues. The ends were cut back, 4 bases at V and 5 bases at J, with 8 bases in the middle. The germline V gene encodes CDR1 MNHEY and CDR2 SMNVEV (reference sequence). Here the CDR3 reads CASSSGGYGYTF. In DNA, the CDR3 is TGTGCCAGCAGTTCCGGGGGGTATGGCTACACCTTC.

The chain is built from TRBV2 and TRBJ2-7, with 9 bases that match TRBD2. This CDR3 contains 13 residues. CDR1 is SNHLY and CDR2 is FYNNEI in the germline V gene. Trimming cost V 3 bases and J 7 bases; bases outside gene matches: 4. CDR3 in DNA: TGTGCCAGCAGTGAGGGACTAGCAGTTGAGCAGTACTTC. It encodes CASSEGLAVEQYF.

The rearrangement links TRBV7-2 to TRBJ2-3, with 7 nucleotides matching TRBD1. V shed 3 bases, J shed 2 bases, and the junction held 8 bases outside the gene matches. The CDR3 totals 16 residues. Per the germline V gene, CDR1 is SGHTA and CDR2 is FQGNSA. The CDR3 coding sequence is TGTGCCAGCAGCTTCACCGGGACAGTCCCCACAGATACGCAGTATTTT. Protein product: CASSFTGTVPTDTQYF.

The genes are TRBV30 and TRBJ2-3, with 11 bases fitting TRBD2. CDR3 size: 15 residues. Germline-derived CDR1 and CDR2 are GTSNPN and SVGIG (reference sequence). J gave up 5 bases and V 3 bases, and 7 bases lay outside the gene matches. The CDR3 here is CAWSGASGGKDTQYF. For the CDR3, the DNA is TGTGCCTGGAGCGGCGCTAGCGGGGGGAAAGATACGCAGTATTTT.

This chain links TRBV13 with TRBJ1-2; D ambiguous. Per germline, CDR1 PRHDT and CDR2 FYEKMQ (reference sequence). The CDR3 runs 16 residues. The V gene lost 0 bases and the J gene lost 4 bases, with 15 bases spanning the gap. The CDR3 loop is CASSLGEQNKIYGYTF. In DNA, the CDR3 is TGTGCCAGCAGCTTAGGCGAACAGAACAAAATCTATGGCTACACCTTC.

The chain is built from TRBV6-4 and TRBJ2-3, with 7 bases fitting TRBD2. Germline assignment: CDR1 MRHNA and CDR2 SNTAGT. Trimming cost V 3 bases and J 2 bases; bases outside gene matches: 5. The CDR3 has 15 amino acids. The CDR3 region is CASSEGGGNTDTQYF. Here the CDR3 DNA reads TGTGCCAGCAGTGAAGGCGGGGGAAACACAGATACGCAGTATTTT.

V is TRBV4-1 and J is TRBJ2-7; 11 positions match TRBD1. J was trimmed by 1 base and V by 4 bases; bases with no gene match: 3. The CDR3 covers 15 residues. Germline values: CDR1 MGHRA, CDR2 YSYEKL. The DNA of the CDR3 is TGCGCCAGCAGCCGAGGGACAGGGGGATCCTACGAGCAGTACTTC. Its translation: CASSRGTGGSYEQYF.

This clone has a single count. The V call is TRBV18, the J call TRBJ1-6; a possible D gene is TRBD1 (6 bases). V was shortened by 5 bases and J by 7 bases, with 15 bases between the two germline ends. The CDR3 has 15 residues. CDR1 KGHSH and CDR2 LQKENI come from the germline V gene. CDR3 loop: CASSSQGPGNSPLHF. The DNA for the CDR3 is TGTGCCAGCTCATCACAGGGCCCGGGAAATTCACCCCTCCACTTT.

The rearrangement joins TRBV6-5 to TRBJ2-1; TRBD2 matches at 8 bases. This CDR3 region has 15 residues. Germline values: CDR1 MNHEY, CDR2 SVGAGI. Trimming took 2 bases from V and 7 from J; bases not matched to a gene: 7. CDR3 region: CASSYDSGGDNEQFF. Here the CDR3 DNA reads TGTGCCAGCAGTTACGATTCCGGGGGGGATAATGAGCAGTTCTTC.

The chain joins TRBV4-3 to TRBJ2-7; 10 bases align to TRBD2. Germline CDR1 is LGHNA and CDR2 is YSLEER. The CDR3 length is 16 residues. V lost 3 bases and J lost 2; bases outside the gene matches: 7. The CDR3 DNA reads TGCGCCAGCAGCCATGTAGCTAGCGGGGGACCCTACGAGCAGTACTTC. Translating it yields CASSHVASGGPYEQYF.

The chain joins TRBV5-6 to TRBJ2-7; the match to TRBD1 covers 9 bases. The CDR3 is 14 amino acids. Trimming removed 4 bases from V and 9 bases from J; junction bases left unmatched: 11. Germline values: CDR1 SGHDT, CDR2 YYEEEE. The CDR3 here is CASSETGGRWVQYF. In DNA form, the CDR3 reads TGTGCCAGCAGCGAGACAGGGGGACGATGGGTGCAGTACTTC. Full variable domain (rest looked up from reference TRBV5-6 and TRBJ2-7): DAGVTQSPTHLIKTRGQQVTLRCSPKSGHDTVSWYQQALGQGPQFIFQYYEEEERQRGNFPDRFSGHQFPNYSSELNVNALLLGDSALYLCASSETGGRWVQYFGPGTRLTVT.

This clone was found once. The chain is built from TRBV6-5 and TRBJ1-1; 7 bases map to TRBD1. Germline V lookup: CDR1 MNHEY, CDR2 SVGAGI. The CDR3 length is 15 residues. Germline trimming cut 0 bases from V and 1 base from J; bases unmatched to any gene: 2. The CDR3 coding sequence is TGTGCCAGCAGTTACTCGAGGGGGCGGAACACTGAAGCTTTCTTT. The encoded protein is CASSYSRGRNTEAFF.

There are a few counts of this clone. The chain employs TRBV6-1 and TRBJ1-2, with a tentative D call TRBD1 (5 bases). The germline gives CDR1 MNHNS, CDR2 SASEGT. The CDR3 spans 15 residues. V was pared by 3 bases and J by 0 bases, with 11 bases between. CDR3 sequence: CASSDRGRTNYGYTF. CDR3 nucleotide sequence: TGTGCCAGCAGTGATAGGGGTCGGACTAACTATGGCTACACCTTC.

The DNA for the CDR3 is TGTGCCTCAATTTTGGGGACAGGGGGCACTGAAGCTTTCTTT. Its translation is CASILGTGGTEAFF. The chain has TRBV7-9 and TRBJ1-1, with 11 bases identical to TRBD1. This CDR3 has 14 residues. Trimming took 11 bases from V and 4 from J; bases not matched to a gene: 9. Germline CDR1 reads SEHNR; CDR2 reads FQNEAQ (reference sequence).

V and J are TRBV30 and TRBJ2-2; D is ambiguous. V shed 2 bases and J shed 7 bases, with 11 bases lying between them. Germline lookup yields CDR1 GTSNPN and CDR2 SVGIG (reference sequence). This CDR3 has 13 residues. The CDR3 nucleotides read TGTGCCTGGAGTACCAGGTACGGCGGGGAGCTGTTTTTT. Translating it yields CAWSTRYGGELFF.

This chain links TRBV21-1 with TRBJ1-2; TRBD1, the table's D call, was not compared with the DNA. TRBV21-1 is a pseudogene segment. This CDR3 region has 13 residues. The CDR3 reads CASSKEGQYGYTF. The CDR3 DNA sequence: TGTGCCAGCAGCAAAGAGGGACAGTATGGCTACACCTTC.

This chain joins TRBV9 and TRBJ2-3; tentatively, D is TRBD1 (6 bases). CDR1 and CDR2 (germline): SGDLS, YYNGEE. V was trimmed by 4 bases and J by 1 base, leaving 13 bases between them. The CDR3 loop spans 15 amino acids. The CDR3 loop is CASSSGQPRTDTQYF. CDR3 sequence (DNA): TGTGCCAGCAGCTCGGGACAACCCCGCACAGATACGCAGTATTTT. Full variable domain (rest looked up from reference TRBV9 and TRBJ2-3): DSGVTQTPKHLITATGQRVTLRCSPRSGDLSVYWYQQSLDQGLQFLIQYYNGEERAKGNILERFSAQQFPDLHSELNLSSLELGDSALYFCASSSGQPRTDTQYFGPGTRLTVL.